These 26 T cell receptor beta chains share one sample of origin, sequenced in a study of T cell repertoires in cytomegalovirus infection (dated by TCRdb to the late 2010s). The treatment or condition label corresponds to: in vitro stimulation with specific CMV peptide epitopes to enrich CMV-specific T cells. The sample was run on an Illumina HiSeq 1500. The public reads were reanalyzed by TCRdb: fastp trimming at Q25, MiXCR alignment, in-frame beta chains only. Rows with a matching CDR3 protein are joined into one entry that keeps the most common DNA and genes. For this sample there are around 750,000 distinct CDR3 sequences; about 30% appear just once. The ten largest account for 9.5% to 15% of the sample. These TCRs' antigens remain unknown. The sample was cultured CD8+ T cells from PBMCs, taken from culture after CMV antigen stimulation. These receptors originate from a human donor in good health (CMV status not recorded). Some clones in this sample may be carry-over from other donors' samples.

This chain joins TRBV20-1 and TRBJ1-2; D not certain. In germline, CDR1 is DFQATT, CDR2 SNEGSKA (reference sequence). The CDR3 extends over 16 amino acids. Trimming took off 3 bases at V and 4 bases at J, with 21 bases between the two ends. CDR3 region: CSARIIGGDSSYGYTF. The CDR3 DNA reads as TGCAGTGCTAGGATTATAGGTGGGGATTCGAGCTATGGCTACACCTTC.

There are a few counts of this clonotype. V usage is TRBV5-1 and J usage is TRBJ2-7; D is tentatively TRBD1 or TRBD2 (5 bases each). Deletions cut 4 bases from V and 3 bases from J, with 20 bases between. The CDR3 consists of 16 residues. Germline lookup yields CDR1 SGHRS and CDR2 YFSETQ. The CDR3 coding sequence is TGCGCCAGCAGCCCCGGGGCGGATCAACCTAACTACGAGCAGTACTTC. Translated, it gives CASSPGADQPNYEQYF.

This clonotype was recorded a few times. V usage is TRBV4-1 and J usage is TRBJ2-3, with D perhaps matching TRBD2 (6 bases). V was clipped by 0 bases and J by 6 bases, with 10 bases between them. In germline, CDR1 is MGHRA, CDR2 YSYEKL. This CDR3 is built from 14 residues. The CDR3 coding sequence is TGCGCCAGCAGCCAAGAGAAACGGGGGGATACGCAGTATTTT. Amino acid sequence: CASSQEKRGDTQYF.

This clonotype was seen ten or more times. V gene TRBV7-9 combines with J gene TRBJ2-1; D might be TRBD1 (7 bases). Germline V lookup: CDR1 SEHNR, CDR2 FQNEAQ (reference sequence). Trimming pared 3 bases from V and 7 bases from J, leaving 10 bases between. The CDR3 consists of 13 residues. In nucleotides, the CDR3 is TGTGCCAGCAGCTTGACAGGGACTAATGAGCAGTTCTTC. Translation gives CASSLTGTNEQFF.

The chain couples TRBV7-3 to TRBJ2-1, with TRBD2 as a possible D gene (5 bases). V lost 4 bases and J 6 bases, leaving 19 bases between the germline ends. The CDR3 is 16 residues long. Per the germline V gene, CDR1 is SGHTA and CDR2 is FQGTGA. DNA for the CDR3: TGTGCCAGCAGCTCGACTAACACGAAGGTCTTCAATGAGCAGTTCTTC. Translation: CASSSTNTKVFNEQFF.

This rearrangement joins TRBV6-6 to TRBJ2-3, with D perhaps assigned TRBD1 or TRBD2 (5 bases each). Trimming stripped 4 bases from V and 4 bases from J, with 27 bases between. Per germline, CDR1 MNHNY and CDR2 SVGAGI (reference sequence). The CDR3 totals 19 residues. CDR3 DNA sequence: TGTGCCAGCAGTTCATTGACTGCCTGGGGACCCCCGGGCCCAGATACGCAGTATTTT. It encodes CASSSLTAWGPPGPDTQYF.

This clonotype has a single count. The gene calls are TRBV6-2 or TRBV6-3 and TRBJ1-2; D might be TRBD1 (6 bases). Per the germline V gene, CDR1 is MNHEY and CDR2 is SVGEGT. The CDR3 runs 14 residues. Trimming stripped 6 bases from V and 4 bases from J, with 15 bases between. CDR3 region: CASRHRDLGYGYTF. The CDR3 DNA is TGTGCCAGCAGGCACAGGGATTTGGGCTATGGCTACACCTTC.

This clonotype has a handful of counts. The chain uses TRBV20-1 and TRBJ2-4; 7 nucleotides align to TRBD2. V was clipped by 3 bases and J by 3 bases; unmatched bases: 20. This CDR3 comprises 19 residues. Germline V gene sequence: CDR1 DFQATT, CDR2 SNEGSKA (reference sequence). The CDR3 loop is CSASPGETEERGGKNIQYF. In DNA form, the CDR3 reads TGCAGTGCTAGTCCCGGGGAGACAGAAGAGCGGGGAGGCAAAAACATTCAGTACTTC.

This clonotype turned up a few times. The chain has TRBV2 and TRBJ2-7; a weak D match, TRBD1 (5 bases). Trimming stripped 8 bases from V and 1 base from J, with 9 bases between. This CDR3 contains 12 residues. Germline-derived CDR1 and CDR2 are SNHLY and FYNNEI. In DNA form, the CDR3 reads TGTGCCAGCGAAGGGGATTCCTACGAGCAGTACTTC. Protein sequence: CASEGDSYEQYF.

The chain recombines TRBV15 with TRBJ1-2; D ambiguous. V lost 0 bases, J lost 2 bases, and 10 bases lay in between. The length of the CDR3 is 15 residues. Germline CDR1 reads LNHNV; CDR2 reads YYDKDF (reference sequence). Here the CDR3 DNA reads TGTGCCACCAGCAGAGATCTCGGGGAAAACTATGGCTACACCTTC. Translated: CATSRDLGENYGYTF.

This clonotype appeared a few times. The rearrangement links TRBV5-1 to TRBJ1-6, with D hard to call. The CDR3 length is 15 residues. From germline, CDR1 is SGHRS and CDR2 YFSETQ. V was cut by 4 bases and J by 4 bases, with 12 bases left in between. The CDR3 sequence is CASSADRAYNSPLHF. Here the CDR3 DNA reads TGCGCCAGCAGCGCAGATCGAGCTTATAATTCACCCCTCCACTTT.

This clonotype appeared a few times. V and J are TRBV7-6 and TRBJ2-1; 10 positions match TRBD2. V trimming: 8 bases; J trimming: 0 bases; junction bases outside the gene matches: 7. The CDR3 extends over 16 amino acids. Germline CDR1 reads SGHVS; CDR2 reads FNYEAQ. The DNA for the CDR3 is TGTGCCAGCGGGAATAGCGGGGGGAGCTCCTACAATGAGCAGTTCTTC. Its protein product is CASGNSGGSSYNEQFF.

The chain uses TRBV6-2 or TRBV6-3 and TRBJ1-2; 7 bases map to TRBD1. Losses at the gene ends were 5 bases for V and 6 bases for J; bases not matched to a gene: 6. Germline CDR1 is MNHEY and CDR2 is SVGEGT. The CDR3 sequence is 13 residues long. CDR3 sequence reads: CASSTGTENGYTF. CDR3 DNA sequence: TGTGCCAGCAGTACGGGGACAGAAAATGGCTACACCTTC.

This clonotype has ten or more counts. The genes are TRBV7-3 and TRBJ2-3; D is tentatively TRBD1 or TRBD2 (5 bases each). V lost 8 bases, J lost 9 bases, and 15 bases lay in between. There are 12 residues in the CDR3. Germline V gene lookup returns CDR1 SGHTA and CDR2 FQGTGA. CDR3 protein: CASAALGETQYF. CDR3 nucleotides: TGTGCCAGCGCTGCACTAGGGGAGACGCAGTATTTT.

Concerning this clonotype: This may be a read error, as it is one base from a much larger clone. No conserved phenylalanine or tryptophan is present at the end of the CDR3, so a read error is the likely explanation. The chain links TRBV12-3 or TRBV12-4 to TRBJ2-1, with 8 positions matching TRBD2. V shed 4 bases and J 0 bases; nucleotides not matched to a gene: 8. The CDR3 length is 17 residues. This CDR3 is CASSWAGGLSSYNEQFY. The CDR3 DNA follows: TGTGCCAGCAGTTGGGCGGGGGGATTGAGCTCCTACAATGAGCAGTTCTAC.

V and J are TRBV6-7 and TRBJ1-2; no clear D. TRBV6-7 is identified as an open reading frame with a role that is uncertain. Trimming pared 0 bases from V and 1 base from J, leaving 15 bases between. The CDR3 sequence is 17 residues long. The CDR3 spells CASSYSEGSEDNYGYTF. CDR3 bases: TGTGCCAGCAGTTACTCGGAGGGTTCGGAAGATAACTATGGCTACACCTTC.

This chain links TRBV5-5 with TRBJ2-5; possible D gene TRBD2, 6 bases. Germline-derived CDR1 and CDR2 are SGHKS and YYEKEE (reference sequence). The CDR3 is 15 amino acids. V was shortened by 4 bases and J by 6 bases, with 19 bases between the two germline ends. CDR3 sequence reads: CASSAGSGGVKTQYF. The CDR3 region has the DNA TGTGCCAGCAGCGCTGGAAGCGGAGGGGTGAAGACCCAGTACTTC. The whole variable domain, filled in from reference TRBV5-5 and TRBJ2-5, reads DAGVTQSPTHLIKTRGQQVTLRCSPISGHKSVSWYQQVLGQGPQFIFQYYEKEERGRGNFPDRFSARQFPNYSSELNVNALLLGDSALYLCASSAGSGGVKTQYFGPGTRLLVL.

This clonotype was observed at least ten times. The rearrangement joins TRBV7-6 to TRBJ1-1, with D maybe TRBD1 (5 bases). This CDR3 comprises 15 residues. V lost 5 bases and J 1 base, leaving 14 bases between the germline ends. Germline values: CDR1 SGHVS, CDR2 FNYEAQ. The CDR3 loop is CASSPSRTRNTEAFF. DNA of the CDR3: TGTGCCAGCAGCCCCTCCCGGACAAGGAACACTGAAGCTTTCTTT. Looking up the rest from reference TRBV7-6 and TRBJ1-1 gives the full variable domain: GAGVSQSPRYKVTKRGQDVALRCDPISGHVSLYWYRQALGQGPEFLTYFNYEAQQDKSGLPNDRFSAERPEGSISTLTIQRTEQRDSAMYRCASSPSRTRNTEAFFGQGTRLTVV.

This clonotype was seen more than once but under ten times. Written as DNA, the CDR3 is TGTGCCAGCAGTCATGGTAGCCTAGCCAAAAACATTCAGTACTTC. Translation gives CASSHGSLAKNIQYF. The chain uses TRBV25-1 and TRBJ2-4; no clear D gene. The germline V and J ends were trimmed by 5 bases and 0 bases, with 11 bases remaining between them. This CDR3 is 15 amino acids long. The germline CDR1 and CDR2 sequences are MGHDK and SYGVNS.

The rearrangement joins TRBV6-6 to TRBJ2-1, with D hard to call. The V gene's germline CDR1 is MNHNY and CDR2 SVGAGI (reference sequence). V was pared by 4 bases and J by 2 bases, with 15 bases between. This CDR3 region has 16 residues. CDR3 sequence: CASSFRSTPPYNEQFF. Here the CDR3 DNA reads TGTGCCAGCAGTTTCCGATCAACCCCCCCCTACAATGAGCAGTTCTTC.

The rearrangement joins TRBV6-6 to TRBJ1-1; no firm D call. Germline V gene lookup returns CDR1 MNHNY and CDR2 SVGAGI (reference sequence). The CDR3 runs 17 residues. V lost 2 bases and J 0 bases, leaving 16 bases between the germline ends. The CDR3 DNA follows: TGTGCCAGCAGTTACCCCCCTTCGCGGGAGGTGAACACTGAAGCTTTCTTT. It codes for CASSYPPSREVNTEAFF.

This CDR3 reads CASSPSGGSSSYEQYV. The CDR3 DNA reads as TGTGCCAGCAGTCCATCCGGCGGGTCCAGCTCCTACGAGCAGTACGTC. This rearrangement joins TRBV27 to TRBJ2-7; possible D gene TRBD2, 5 bases. Trimming left V 5 bases short and J 0 bases short, with 17 bases between. CDR1 and CDR2 from the germline V gene are MNHEY and SMNVEV (reference sequence). The CDR3 spans 16 residues.

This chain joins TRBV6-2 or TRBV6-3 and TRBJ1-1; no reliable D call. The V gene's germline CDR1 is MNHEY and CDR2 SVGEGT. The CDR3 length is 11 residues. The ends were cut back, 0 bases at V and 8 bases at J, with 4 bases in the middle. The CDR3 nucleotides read TGTGCCAGCAGTTACTCGAAAGAAGCTTTCTTT. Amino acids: CASSYSKEAFF.

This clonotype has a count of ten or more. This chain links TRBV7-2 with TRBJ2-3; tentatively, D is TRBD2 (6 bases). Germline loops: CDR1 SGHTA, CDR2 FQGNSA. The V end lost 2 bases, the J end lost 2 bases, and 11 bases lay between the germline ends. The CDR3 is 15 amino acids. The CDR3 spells CASSLTAGLTDTQYF. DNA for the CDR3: TGTGCCAGCAGCTTAACAGCGGGCCTCACAGATACGCAGTATTTT.

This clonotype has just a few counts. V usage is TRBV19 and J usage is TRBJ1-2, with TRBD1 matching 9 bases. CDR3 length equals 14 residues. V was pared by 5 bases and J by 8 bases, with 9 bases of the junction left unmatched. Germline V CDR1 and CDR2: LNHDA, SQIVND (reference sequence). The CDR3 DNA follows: TGTGCCAGTAGTCCGAGGGACAGGGCGCGCGGCTACACCTTC. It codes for CASSPRDRARGYTF.

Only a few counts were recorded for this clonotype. The CDR3 region is CASSQVAGGNEQFF. The DNA for the CDR3 is TGCGCCAGCAGCCAAGTGGCAGGGGGGAATGAGCAGTTCTTC. The V and J genes are TRBV4-1 and TRBJ2-1, with D possibly being TRBD1 (7 bases). This CDR3 has 14 residues. From germline, CDR1 is MGHRA and CDR2 YSYEKL. V shed 1 base and J shed 7 bases, with 11 bases lying between them.